This record looks at one TCR beta chain sequence and its context. Its antigen is not known. Some clones are missing from TCRdb's copy, which holds only in-frame ones; the method was immunoSEQ multiplex PCR. This sample carries tens of thousands of clones, none of them present only once. The related graft donor's blood sample was taken on the day of bone marrow donation. The source of the sample is a study of T cells after posttransplantation cyclophosphamide. Study-level results: TRB overlap between skin or GI tissue T cells and blood was limited.

V lost 10 bases and J lost 4, with 17 bases in between. Germline CDR1 SGHTA, CDR2 FQGTGA. CDR3 length: 14 residues. The sequencing sample was made of PBMCs. This receptor was obtained from a woman between 25 and 40 years old in good health and a related stem cell transplant donor. This rearrangement joins TRBV7-3 to TRBJ1-5, with a possible D match to TRBD1 (5 bases). The DNA of the CDR3 is TGTGCCACCTCCGCTCGGGGGTCTAATCAGCCCCAGCATTTT. Translating gives CATSARGSNQPQHF.